This T cell receptor (beta chain) was retrieved from a study of spatial heterogeneity in lung cancer. Per the germline V gene, CDR1 is DFQATT and CDR2 is SNEGSKA (reference sequence). V shed 1 base and J 3 bases; nucleotides not matched to a gene: 3. The CDR3 runs to 13 residues. TCRdb redid the calling of the 5' RACE reads with MiXCR, one entry per CDR3 protein. This table has about 3,100 distinct CDR3 sequences, roughly 4.3% appearing once. This clonotype was counted many times. Time point denoted: sample taken at primary tumor resection. J is TRBJ2-7 and V is TRBV20-1; 7 bases match TRBD1. The sequencing used normal lung tissue next to the tumor, collected at surgery. The source of this sequence is a male donor with early-stage non-small cell lung cancer. The CDR3 DNA follows: TGCAGTGCTAGAGGGGACAGAGACTACGAGCAGTACTTC. Amino acids: CSARGDRDYEQYF.